This T cell receptor (beta chain) was obtained from a study of monozygotic twins with inflammatory bowel disease. During cDNA synthesis, UMIs that each contained a 6-nucleotide sample barcode were added by means of template switching. Amplification of TCRalpha and TCRbeta cDNA involved two nested PCRs that ran for roughly 17 and 9 cycles. Reanalyzing the 5' RACE reads, TCRdb keeps one entry per CDR3 protein, without DNA. The table for this sample gives a few hundred thousand distinct CDR3 sequences. Broader study findings: There was no support for any single strong signal or clonotype associated with IBD. By inverse Simpson index, TCRbeta diversity was lower in IBD patients than in healthy co-twins.

In germline, CDR1 is MNHEY, CDR2 SMNVEV (reference sequence). The CDR3 is made up of 14 amino acids. A word on this clonotype: Its antigen remains unidentified.

This TCR came from a human donor with ulcerative colitis or Crohn's disease, or a healthy co-twin of an affected twin (not recorded which). The rearrangement joins TRBV27 to TRBJ1-2. Sequenced: blood. The CDR3 loop is CASSRLSQGGGYTF.